A selection of T cell receptor beta chains follows, all from one sample in a study of T cells after yellow fever vaccination. MiXCR, applied by TCRdb to the 5' RACE reads, yields one record per CDR3 protein. This sample carries approximately 550,000 distinct CDR3 sequences, less than 15% of them seen once, and the ten largest clones take over 11%. The sample in question was PBMCs, obtained on the day of the yellow fever booster vaccination. These receptor sequences come from a man younger than 45 who received the YFV17D yellow fever vaccine. The CDR3 runs from the conserved cysteine through the conserved F or W. Each record gives: CDR3 protein, CDR3 DNA, J gene, V gene, clone size, D gene. A D gene is named only where the DNA matches it firmly. Size values are once, few and many counts, or a class for expanded clones, and some rows have none.

cdr3_aa: CSVSGQGATDTQYF; cdr3_nt: TGCAGCGTTAGCGGGCAGGGGGCGACAGATACGCAGTATTTT; j_call: TRBJ2-3; v_call: TRBV29-1; clone_size: NA; d_call: TRBD1
cdr3_aa: CASPQGAPRVHEQYF; cdr3_nt: TGTGCCAGCCCACAAGGGGCACCGAGGGTCCACGAGCAGTACTTC; j_call: TRBJ2-7; v_call: TRBV18; clone_size: few; d_call: NA
cdr3_aa: CASSYADRVLETQYF; cdr3_nt: TGTGCCAGCAGCTATGCGGACAGGGTGTTGGAGACCCAGTACTTC; j_call: TRBJ2-5; v_call: TRBV7-2; clone_size: few; d_call: TRBD1
cdr3_aa: CASGRLAGNYNEQFF; cdr3_nt: TGCGCCAGCGGTAGACTAGCGGGGAATTACAATGAGCAGTTCTTC; j_call: TRBJ2-1; v_call: TRBV5-1; clone_size: NA; d_call: TRBD2
cdr3_aa: CASHRLTTDTQYF; cdr3_nt: TGTGCCAGCCACCGCTTGACTACAGATACGCAGTATTTT; j_call: TRBJ2-3; v_call: TRBV2; clone_size: NA; d_call: NA
cdr3_aa: CSARPPGNYGYTF; cdr3_nt: TGCAGTGCCCGACCTCCGGGAAACTATGGCTACACCTTC; j_call: TRBJ1-2; v_call: TRBV20-1; clone_size: NA; d_call: NA
cdr3_aa: CASSPLGLGGGLAGGKTQYF; cdr3_nt: TGTGCCAGCAGTCCTCTCGGACTGGGGGGGGGACTAGCGGGAGGAAAGACCCAGTACTTC; j_call: TRBJ2-5; v_call: TRBV27; clone_size: NA; d_call: TRBD2
cdr3_aa: CASSQWGEQFF; cdr3_nt: TGCGCCAGCAGCCAGTGGGGTGAGCAGTTCTTC; j_call: TRBJ2-1; v_call: TRBV5-1; clone_size: many; d_call: NA
cdr3_aa: CASSQVPGRFSYEQYF; cdr3_nt: TGCGCCAGCAGCCAAGTTCCAGGGCGTTTCTCCTACGAGCAGTACTTC; j_call: TRBJ2-7; v_call: TRBV4-1; clone_size: few; d_call: NA
cdr3_aa: CASSQTGLTEAFF; cdr3_nt: TGTGCCAGCTCTCAAACAGGGCTAACTGAAGCTTTCTTT; j_call: TRBJ1-1; v_call: TRBV18; clone_size: many; d_call: NA
cdr3_aa: CSATGTRGFLAFF; cdr3_nt: TGCAGTGCTACGGGGACCCGGGGGTTTCTAGCTTTCTTT; j_call: TRBJ1-1; v_call: TRBV20-1; clone_size: NA; d_call: NA
cdr3_aa: CASSLASVRNEQYF; cdr3_nt: TGCGCCAGCAGCTTGGCTAGCGTGAGGAACGAGCAGTACTTC; j_call: TRBJ2-7; v_call: TRBV5-1; clone_size: few; d_call: NA
cdr3_aa: CASSQSASEGTTGNEYEQYF; cdr3_nt: TGCGCCAGCAGTCAATCGGCCTCCGAGGGGACGACAGGGAACGAGTACGAGCAGTACTTC; j_call: TRBJ2-7; v_call: TRBV23-1; clone_size: NA; d_call: TRBD1
cdr3_aa: CASSSGLRRQFF; cdr3_nt: TGTGCCAGCAGCTCGGGACTCAGGCGTCAGTTCTTC; j_call: TRBJ2-1; v_call: TRBV7-2; clone_size: few; d_call: NA
cdr3_aa: CASSLPTGDGGYTF; cdr3_nt: TGTGCCAGCAGCTTGCCGACAGGGGACGGAGGCTACACCTTC; j_call: TRBJ1-2; v_call: TRBV5-4; clone_size: few; d_call: TRBD1
cdr3_aa: CAPGDGYGYTF; cdr3_nt: TGTGCCCCTGGGGATGGCTATGGCTACACCTTC; j_call: TRBJ1-2; v_call: TRBV6-5; clone_size: few; d_call: NA
cdr3_aa: CASSDTSGSYEAEQYF; cdr3_nt: TGCGCCAGCAGCGATACTAGCGGGAGTTATGAGGCCGAGCAGTACTTC; j_call: TRBJ2-7; v_call: TRBV5-1; clone_size: NA; d_call: TRBD2
cdr3_aa: CASSFLLSGRGRETQYF; cdr3_nt: TGTGCCAGCAGCTTTCTCTTATCTGGCAGGGGGAGGGAGACCCAGTACTTC; j_call: TRBJ2-5; v_call: TRBV7-2; clone_size: NA; d_call: NA
cdr3_aa: CSVGQISGYTF; cdr3_nt: TGCAGCGTTGGGCAGATTAGTGGCTACACCTTC; j_call: TRBJ1-2; v_call: TRBV29-1; clone_size: NA; d_call: NA
cdr3_aa: CASPQGTSGPLNEQFF; cdr3_nt: TGTGCCAGCCCCCAGGGGACTAGCGGCCCTCTCAATGAGCAGTTCTTC; j_call: TRBJ2-1; v_call: TRBV6-2/TRBV6-3; clone_size: NA; d_call: TRBD2
cdr3_aa: CASSLAGTVNTEAFF; cdr3_nt: TGCGCCAGCAGCTTGGCCGGGACAGTGAACACTGAAGCTTTCTTT; j_call: TRBJ1-1; v_call: TRBV5-1; clone_size: few; d_call: TRBD1
cdr3_aa: CASSFGGSTSTDTQYF; cdr3_nt: TGCGCCAGCAGCTTTGGAGGCAGCACTAGCACAGATACGCAGTATTTT; j_call: TRBJ2-3; v_call: TRBV5-1; clone_size: NA; d_call: NA
cdr3_aa: CATSDLCDSGDF; cdr3_nt: TGTGCCACCAGTGATTTGTGTGACAGTGGTGACTTC; j_call: TRBJ2-7; v_call: TRBV24-1; clone_size: few; d_call: NA
cdr3_aa: CASSQGPNTEAFF; cdr3_nt: TGTGCCAGCAGTCAGGGGCCGAACACTGAAGCTTTCTTT; j_call: TRBJ1-1; v_call: TRBV3-1; clone_size: many; d_call: NA
cdr3_aa: CASSSSSQELYTF; cdr3_nt: TGCGCCAGCAGCTCCTCGAGTCAGGAGCTCTACACCTTC; j_call: TRBJ1-2; v_call: TRBV5-1; clone_size: few; d_call: NA
cdr3_aa: CASSFPNEQFF; cdr3_nt: TGTGCCAGCAGCTTTCCGAATGAGCAGTTCTTC; j_call: TRBJ2-1; v_call: TRBV28; clone_size: many; d_call: NA
cdr3_aa: CASSLVGVTQYF; cdr3_nt: TGTGCCAGCAGCTTAGTTGGGGTAACCCAGTACTTC; j_call: TRBJ2-5; v_call: TRBV7-8; clone_size: NA; d_call: NA
cdr3_aa: CSVVHGSINEQFF; cdr3_nt: TGCAGCGTTGTTCACGGGAGTATCAATGAGCAGTTCTTC; j_call: TRBJ2-1; v_call: TRBV29-1; clone_size: few; d_call: NA
cdr3_aa: CASNLQGLGSYEQYF; cdr3_nt: TGTGCCAGCAACCTACAGGGACTGGGCTCCTACGAGCAGTACTTC; j_call: TRBJ2-7; v_call: TRBV7-2; clone_size: NA; d_call: NA
cdr3_aa: CASSIAGGLPGELFF; cdr3_nt: TGTGCCAGCAGTATAGCGGGAGGGCTTCCCGGGGAGCTGTTTTTT; j_call: TRBJ2-2; v_call: TRBV12-3/TRBV12-4; clone_size: NA; d_call: TRBD2
cdr3_aa: CSASGTVQETQYF; cdr3_nt: TGCAGTGCCTCCGGGACAGTTCAAGAGACCCAGTACTTC; j_call: TRBJ2-5; v_call: TRBV20-1; clone_size: few; d_call: TRBD1
cdr3_aa: CASSQIVGEAFF; cdr3_nt: TGCGCCAGCAGCCAAATAGTGGGTGAAGCTTTCTTT; j_call: TRBJ1-1; v_call: TRBV4-3; clone_size: few; d_call: NA
cdr3_aa: CASSPTGGVGSGQPQHF; cdr3_nt: TGTGCCAGCAGCCCGACCGGGGGGGTTGGATCGGGTCAGCCCCAGCATTTT; j_call: TRBJ1-5; v_call: TRBV7-2; clone_size: NA; d_call: NA
cdr3_aa: CASIGQWDGYTF; cdr3_nt: TGTGCCAGCATCGGACAGTGGGATGGCTACACCTTC; j_call: TRBJ1-2; v_call: TRBV6-1; clone_size: NA; d_call: NA
cdr3_aa: CASSLAPRTGELFF; cdr3_nt: TGTGCTAGCAGCTTAGCCCCTAGAACCGGGGAGCTGTTTTTT; j_call: TRBJ2-2; v_call: TRBV7-7; clone_size: NA; d_call: NA
cdr3_aa: CASSLTGLEEKLFF; cdr3_nt: TGTGCCAGCAGTTTAACGGGGCTCGAGGAAAAACTGTTTTTT; j_call: TRBJ1-4; v_call: TRBV12-3/TRBV12-4; clone_size: NA; d_call: NA
cdr3_aa: CASKTSGSLETQYF; cdr3_nt: TGTGCCAGCAAGACATCAGGGTCTTTGGAGACCCAGTACTTC; j_call: TRBJ2-5; v_call: TRBV2; clone_size: NA; d_call: NA
cdr3_aa: CASSLVWLQQKNNEQFF; cdr3_nt: TGTGCCAGCAGCTTAGTTTGGCTACAGCAAAAGAACAATGAGCAGTTCTTC; j_call: TRBJ2-1; v_call: TRBV7-2; clone_size: few; d_call: NA
cdr3_aa: CASSQGQGVYEQYF; cdr3_nt: TGCGCCAGCAGCCAAGGTCAGGGGGTTTACGAGCAGTACTTC; j_call: TRBJ2-7; v_call: TRBV4-3; clone_size: many; d_call: TRBD1
cdr3_aa: CASSRGTGGNEQFF; cdr3_nt: TGTGCCAGCAGCCGCGGGACAGGGGGCAATGAGCAGTTCTTC; j_call: TRBJ2-1; v_call: TRBV6-1; clone_size: few; d_call: TRBD1
cdr3_aa: CASRRGTEQFF; cdr3_nt: TGCGCCAGCAGAAGGGGGACGGAGCAGTTCTTC; j_call: TRBJ2-1; v_call: TRBV5-1; clone_size: many; d_call: NA
cdr3_aa: CASSQGVRSSEAFF; cdr3_nt: TGTGCCAGCAGCCAGGGCGTTAGGTCCTCTGAAGCTTTCTTT; j_call: TRBJ1-1; v_call: TRBV14; clone_size: few; d_call: NA
cdr3_aa: CASSRAGVRETQYF; cdr3_nt: TGTGCCAGCAGCCGGGCGGGAGTACGAGAGACCCAGTACTTC; j_call: TRBJ2-5; v_call: TRBV12-3/TRBV12-4; clone_size: NA; d_call: TRBD2
cdr3_aa: CSASYAGGSRTDTQYF; cdr3_nt: TGCAGTGCTAGTTATGCGGGAGGGTCAAGAACAGATACGCAGTATTTT; j_call: TRBJ2-3; v_call: TRBV20-1; clone_size: NA; d_call: TRBD2
cdr3_aa: CAASSMGGGTEAFF; cdr3_nt: TGTGCCGCCAGCAGCATGGGGGGAGGGACTGAAGCTTTCTTT; j_call: TRBJ1-1; v_call: TRBV6-2/TRBV6-3; clone_size: NA; d_call: NA
cdr3_aa: CASSSLLRDRGNYGYTF; cdr3_nt: TGTGCCAGCAGTTCCTTACTCCGGGACAGAGGGAACTATGGCTACACCTTC; j_call: TRBJ1-2; v_call: TRBV27; clone_size: few; d_call: TRBD1
cdr3_aa: CASSYFLRRGSTGELFF; cdr3_nt: TGTGCCAGCAGTTACTTCCTCCGGAGAGGTAGCACCGGGGAGCTGTTTTTT; j_call: TRBJ2-2; v_call: TRBV6-5; clone_size: few; d_call: NA
cdr3_aa: CSARKIAKNIQYF; cdr3_nt: TGCAGTGCTAGGAAAATAGCCAAAAACATTCAGTACTTC; j_call: TRBJ2-4; v_call: TRBV20-1; clone_size: NA; d_call: NA
cdr3_aa: CATGSIPRDNEQFF; cdr3_nt: TGTGCCACCGGGAGCATCCCGCGGGACAATGAGCAGTTCTTC; j_call: TRBJ2-1; v_call: TRBV10-3; clone_size: NA; d_call: NA
cdr3_aa: CASSLVDPGNEQFF; cdr3_nt: TGCGCCAGCAGCTTGGTAGACCCCGGGAATGAGCAGTTCTTC; j_call: TRBJ2-1; v_call: TRBV5-1; clone_size: NA; d_call: NA
cdr3_aa: CASRRAGGYEQYF; cdr3_nt: TGTGCCAGCCGAAGAGCGGGAGGCTACGAGCAGTACTTC; j_call: TRBJ2-7; v_call: TRBV5-6; clone_size: NA; d_call: TRBD2
cdr3_aa: CASIPAFGGITDTQYF; cdr3_nt: TGTGCCAGCATACCCGCCTTTGGCGGGATCACAGATACGCAGTATTTT; j_call: TRBJ2-3; v_call: TRBV5-5; clone_size: NA; d_call: NA
cdr3_aa: CASSHYIGQGSSGANVLTF; cdr3_nt: TGTGCCAGCAGCCATTATATCGGACAGGGGTCTTCCGGGGCCAACGTCCTGACTTTC; j_call: TRBJ2-6; v_call: TRBV14; clone_size: NA; d_call: TRBD1
cdr3_aa: CASSLRVVIGEQFF; cdr3_nt: TGTGCCAGCAGCTTGCGGGTAGTAATCGGTGAGCAGTTCTTC; j_call: TRBJ2-1; v_call: TRBV5-6; clone_size: NA; d_call: NA